The T cell receptor beta chain under discussion was sequenced for a study of blood T cell repertoires in COVID-19. The overall study: The study drew acute and convalescent COVID-19 samples from the United States, Italy and Spain. Sample material is recorded as cDNA or gDNA derived from T cells, B-cell-depleted T cells, or PBMCs.

To note about this clone: At one of its ends the junction is not consistent with the germline gene, which may arise from a read error.

TCRdb keeps only in-frame clones here, not all; method: immunoSEQ multiplex PCR. The sample comprises 250,000 to 300,000 clones, almost 90% of which are singletons, and approximately 10% rests with the top ten. Enrollment of patients from Seattle took place during active infection, with longitudinal follow-up. Sequencing was carried out using peripheral blood. The clonotype was recovered from a woman aged 30 to 39 with COVID-19, enrolled during active disease.

The DNA of the CDR3 is TGTACCAGCAGGCTTAGGAGCGGGAACCACGAGCAGTACTTC. Amino acids: CTSRLRSGNHEQYF. The chain combines TRBV6-5 with TRBJ2-7; TRBD2 agrees at 7 bases. The CDR3 contains 14 residues. Germline lookup yields CDR1 MNHEY and CDR2 SVGAGI.